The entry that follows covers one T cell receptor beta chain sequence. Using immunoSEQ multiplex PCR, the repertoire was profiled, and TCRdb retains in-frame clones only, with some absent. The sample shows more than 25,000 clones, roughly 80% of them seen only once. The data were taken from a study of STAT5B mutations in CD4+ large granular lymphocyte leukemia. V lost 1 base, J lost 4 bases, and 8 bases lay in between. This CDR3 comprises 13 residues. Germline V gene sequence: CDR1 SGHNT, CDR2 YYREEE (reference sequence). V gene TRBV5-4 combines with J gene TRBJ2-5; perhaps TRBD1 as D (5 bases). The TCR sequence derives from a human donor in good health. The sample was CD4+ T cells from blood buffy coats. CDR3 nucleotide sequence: TGTGCCAGCAGCTTGACAGGCGTAGAGACCCAGTACTTC. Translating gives CASSLTGVETQYF. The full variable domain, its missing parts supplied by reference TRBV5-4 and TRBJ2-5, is ETGVTQSPTHLIKTRGQQVTLRCSSQSGHNTVSWYQQALGQGPQFIFQYYREEENGRGNFPPRFSGLQFPNYSSELNVNALELDDSALYLCASSLTGVETQYFGPGTRLLVL.